This record covers a single T cell receptor (beta chain). The CDR3 consists of 17 residues. Germline V gene sequence: CDR1 LGHNA, CDR2 YNFKEQ. The J segment lost 3 bases and the V segment lost 1 base, leaving 9 bases of the junction unmatched. The sample belongs to a study of T-cell memory formation after mild COVID-19. TCRdb re-derived calls from the 5' RACE reads in MiXCR, one entry per CDR3 protein. Of around 180,000 distinct CDR3 sequences listed, 15% to 20% are singletons. The material sequenced was PBMCs or a T cell subset sorted from them (not recorded which). The rearrangement links TRBV4-2 to TRBJ1-5, with TRBD1 matching 7 bases. This receptor was identified in a man younger than 30 who had mild COVID-19 (a few samples of this study predate the infection). Cell type and time point are not known. CDR3 loop: CASSQASTGTNNQPQHF. The CDR3 region has the DNA TGTGCCAGCAGCCAAGCCTCGACAGGGACGAACAATCAGCCCCAGCATTTT.